The 13 T cell receptor beta chains below were found in one sample sequenced in a study of T cells after yellow fever vaccination. One entry per CDR3 protein results from TCRdb running MiXCR on the 5' RACE reads. Of 90,000 to 150,000 distinct CDR3 sequences in the sample, more than 5.5% were seen once. Sequenced material: CD4+ T cells sorted from PBMCs, taken about 49 days after the first yellow fever vaccination. The receptors here all came from a young man who received the YFV17D yellow fever vaccine.

This clonotype was counted at least ten times. The chain employs TRBV18 and TRBJ1-5; D remains ambiguous. Germline V gene sequence: CDR1 KGHSH, CDR2 LQKENI. The CDR3 totals 14 residues. V lost 6 bases, J lost 0 bases, and 9 bases lay in between. CDR3 sequence reads: CASSGGNSNQPQHF. The CDR3 nucleotides read TGTGCCAGCTCGGGCGGGAATAGCAATCAGCCCCAGCATTTT.

This clonotype occurred many times. The chain has TRBV7-2 and TRBJ2-7; D gene uncertain. CDR3 size: 12 residues. V lost 5 bases and J lost 4, with 9 bases in between. CDR1 and CDR2 (germline): SGHTA, FQGNSA. This CDR3 is CASSASRYEQYF. For the CDR3, the DNA is TGTGCCAGCAGCGCCTCCCGATACGAGCAGTACTTC.

Written as DNA, the CDR3 is TGTGCCAGCAGCTTACGGGGGCGATCCTACGAGCAGTACGTC. Protein product: CASSLRGRSYEQYV. The chain couples TRBV7-2 to TRBJ2-7; the D gene could be TRBD1 or TRBD2 (6 bases each). Germline CDR1 and CDR2: SGHTA and FQGNSA. This CDR3 has 14 amino acids. Trimming pared 2 bases from V and 1 base from J, leaving 9 bases between.

The sample holds many counts of this clonotype. This sequence joins TRBV5-5 and TRBJ1-2, with 8 bases identical to TRBD1. Germline CDR1 is SGHKS and CDR2 is YYEKEE (reference sequence). The V segment lost 2 bases and the J segment 1 base; nucleotides outside the gene matches: 1. This CDR3 is 14 amino acids long. The DNA for the CDR3 is TGTGCCAGCAGCTTAGGACAGGGTAACTATGGCTACACCTTC. It yields the protein CASSLGQGNYGYTF. Drawing the rest from reference TRBV5-5 and TRBJ1-2, the complete variable domain is DAGVTQSPTHLIKTRGQQVTLRCSPISGHKSVSWYQQVLGQGPQFIFQYYEKEERGRGNFPDRFSARQFPNYSSELNVNALLLGDSALYLCASSLGQGNYGYTFGSGTRLTVV.

This clonotype has a count of ten or more. The chain couples TRBV19 to TRBJ2-3; 8 bases match TRBD2. The CDR3 is 14 residues long. The V gene end was trimmed by 1 base and the J gene end by 5 bases; junction bases not matched to a gene: 2. Germline loops: CDR1 LNHDA, CDR2 SQIVND (reference sequence). For the CDR3, the DNA is TGTGCCAGTAGTATAGGAGCGGGGGAAGATACGCAGTATTTT. The encoded protein is CASSIGAGEDTQYF. Using reference TRBV19 and TRBJ2-3 for the parts outside the CDR3, the full variable domain is DGGITQSPKYLFRKEGQNVTLSCEQNLNHDAMYWYRQDPGQGLRLIYYSQIVNDFQKGDIAEGYSVSREKKESFPLTVTSAQKNPTAFYLCASSIGAGEDTQYFGPGTRLTVL.

This clonotype was observed many times. The CDR3 protein is CSAPQPGPPSSEQYF. CDR3 bases: TGCAGTGCTCCACAGCCGGGACCGCCTTCGAGCGAGCAGTACTTC. V and J are TRBV20-1 and TRBJ2-7; tentatively, D is TRBD1 or TRBD2 (5 bases each). Germline V lookup: CDR1 DFQATT, CDR2 SNEGSKA (reference sequence). V was trimmed by 5 bases and J by 6 bases, leaving 23 bases between them. The CDR3 is 15 residues long.

In its sample, this clonotype was seen many times. The chain has TRBV11-2 and TRBJ2-7; D gene ambiguous. Per the germline V gene, CDR1 is SGHAT and CDR2 is FQNNGV. Trimming removed 2 bases at V and 4 bases at J, with 15 bases between. The CDR3 covers 15 residues. The CDR3 DNA sequence: TGTGCCAGCAGCTTATCTGACTCCCACTCTTACGAGCAGTACTTC. This sequence encodes CASSLSDSHSYEQYF.

There are many counts of this clonotype. V is TRBV5-6 and J is TRBJ2-7; maybe TRBD1 (6 bases). Trimming cost V 4 bases and J 3 bases, with 14 bases left between them. This CDR3 is built from 14 residues. CDR1 is SGHDT, CDR2 YYEEEE, per germline. The CDR3 loop is CASSLLDRHYEQYF. The DNA for the CDR3 is TGTGCCAGCAGCCTCTTGGACAGACACTACGAGCAGTACTTC.

This clonotype has ten or more counts. The rearrangement joins TRBV20-1 to TRBJ2-5; 15 positions match TRBD2. CDR1 is DFQATT, CDR2 SNEGSKA, per germline (reference sequence). The CDR3 is 16 residues long. V shed 1 base, J shed 5 bases, and the junction held 5 bases outside the gene matches. The CDR3, as DNA: TGCAGTGCTAGAGCGGGACTAGCGGGAGGACGGGAGACCCAGTACTTC. It is translated as CSARAGLAGGRETQYF.

This clonotype was seen at least ten times. V is TRBV7-2 and J is TRBJ2-5; tentative D call: TRBD2 (5 bases). CDR3 size: 12 residues. Trimming shortened V by 5 bases and J by 5 bases, and 9 bases separated the two germline ends. The germline gives CDR1 SGHTA, CDR2 FQGNSA. CDR3 residues: CASSIVAETQYF. The CDR3 bases are TGTGCCAGCAGCATAGTAGCGGAGACCCAGTACTTC.

This clonotype was recorded many times. The chain carries TRBV11-2 and TRBJ2-1; D uncertain. Germline-derived CDR1 and CDR2 are SGHAT and FQNNGV. The CDR3 loop spans 13 amino acids. Trimming removed 1 base at V and 5 bases at J, with 6 bases between. This CDR3 reads CASSLGRHNEQFF. DNA of the CDR3: TGTGCCAGCAGCTTAGGGCGGCACAATGAGCAGTTCTTC.

This clonotype showed up many times. The gene calls are TRBV7-9 and TRBJ2-3, with D perhaps matching TRBD1 or TRBD2 (6 bases each). CDR1 is SEHNR and CDR2 is FQNEAQ in the germline V gene (reference sequence). V dropped 4 bases and J dropped 1 base, with 9 bases sitting between them. The CDR3 sequence is 14 residues long. The CDR3 DNA reads TGTGCCAGCAGCTGGAGGGGGGGCACAGATACGCAGTATTTT. Its translation is CASSWRGGTDTQYF.

The table lists this clonotype with many counts. The V call is TRBV4-1, the J call TRBJ1-6; D is ambiguous. Germline values: CDR1 MGHRA, CDR2 YSYEKL. CDR3 length equals 19 residues. Trimming pared 1 base from V and 0 bases from J, leaving 16 bases between. CDR3 bases: TGCGCCAGCAGCCAAGGACGGTTAAGGGCAAGCTCCTATAATTCACCCCTCCACTTT. The encoded protein is CASSQGRLRASSYNSPLHF.